Sequencing of this TCR beta chain was carried out in a study of cytomegalovirus exposure and HLA in healthy donors. Study as a whole: Early release data held some 80 million unique TCRs from HLA-typed donors.

At sampling all donors were nominally healthy, likely with unrecorded immune exposures. 60 Vbeta and 13 Jbeta primers were used in PCR. The method was immunoSEQ multiplex PCR; TCRdb's version includes in-frame clones alone and lacks a portion of them. The sample consists of 97,000 or so clones, under 75% of them appearing once. Details on this clone: The antigen is unknown.

The CDR3 covers 15 residues. CDR1 is SGDLS and CDR2 is YYNGEE in the germline V gene. The trim removed 0 bases at V and 4 bases at J, leaving 5 bases unmatched. Findings and limits, study-wide: CMV serostatus was the sole immune exposure information available. In vitro checks showed that a few CMV-associated chains really do target CMV antigens.

V gene TRBV9 combines with J gene TRBJ2-3; TRBD2 aligns across 7 bases. This TCR was recovered from a man in his fifties or sixties in good health and CMV-seronegative. The sample taken for sequencing was PBMCs. The CDR3, as DNA: TGTGCCAGCAGCGTAGGGGGGGACTATTCAGATACGCAGTATTTT. The encoded protein is CASSVGGDYSDTQYF.